A single sample gave rise to the 5 T cell receptor beta chains below, sequenced in a study of blood T cell repertoires in COVID-19. The repertoire was sequenced with immunoSEQ multiplex PCR; TCRdb's copy has only in-frame clones and lacks some. This table has some 250,000 clones, about three quarters appearing once. The sequenced material came from peripheral blood. The receptors were sampled from a woman aged 80 or older with acute or convalescent COVID-19.

This clone was detected many times. The chain carries TRBV5-1 and TRBJ1-2, with 9 bases identical to TRBD1. The CDR3 runs to 14 residues. Germline V gene data show CDR1 as SGHRS and CDR2 as YFSETQ. V trimming: 3 bases; J trimming: 4 bases; junction bases outside the gene matches: 4. The CDR3 loop reads CASSSGTGSYGYTF. As DNA, the CDR3 is TGCGCCAGCAGCTCCGGGACAGGGAGCTATGGCTACACCTTC. The complete variable domain, with remaining parts taken from reference TRBV5-1 and TRBJ1-2, reads KAGVTQTPRYLIKTRGQQVTLSCSPISGHRSVSWYQQTPGQGLQFLFEYFSETQRNKGNFPGRFSGRQFSNSRSEMNVSTLELGDSALYLCASSSGTGSYGYTFGSGTRLTVV.

This clone was counted a few times. The genes are TRBV7-6 and TRBJ1-1, with D maybe TRBD1 (5 bases). The CDR3 extends over 16 amino acids. Trimming pared 5 bases from V and 1 base from J, leaving 17 bases between. Germline loops: CDR1 SGHVS, CDR2 FNYEAQ. The chain's CDR3 is CASSPAGGTANTEAFF. CDR3 in DNA: TGTGCCAGCAGCCCAGCGGGGGGGACTGCGAACACTGAAGCTTTCTTT.

The chain carries TRBV6-2 or TRBV6-3 and TRBJ1-5; the D gene is possibly TRBD1 (6 bases). The CDR3 has 15 residues. V gave up 4 bases and J gave up 1 base, with 11 bases separating them. The germline V gene has CDR1 MNHEY and CDR2 SVGEGT. The CDR3 loop is CASSSGTLSNQPQHF. CDR3 nucleotide sequence: TGTGCCAGCAGTTCCGGGACACTAAGCAATCAGCCCCAGCATTTT.

This chain joins TRBV5-1 and TRBJ2-5, with a possible D match to TRBD1 (7 bases). V gave up 0 bases and J gave up 5 bases, with 14 bases separating them. The CDR3 runs 15 residues. Germline V gives CDR1 SGHRS, CDR2 YFSETQ. CDR3 residues: CASSLAGGRGETQYF. The CDR3 DNA reads as TGCGCCAGCAGCTTGGCAGGGGGGCGCGGGGAGACCCAGTACTTC. Combining the CDR3 with reference TRBV5-1 and TRBJ2-5 gives the whole variable domain KAGVTQTPRYLIKTRGQQVTLSCSPISGHRSVSWYQQTPGQGLQFLFEYFSETQRNKGNFPGRFSGRQFSNSRSEMNVSTLELGDSALYLCASSLAGGRGETQYFGPGTRLLVL.

The chain employs TRBV6-1 and TRBJ2-3; a possible D gene is TRBD2 (5 bases). This CDR3 contains 15 residues. Trimming left V 2 bases short and J 2 bases short, with 11 bases between. The germline V gene has CDR1 MNHNS and CDR2 SASEGT. As DNA, the CDR3 is TGTGCCAGCAGTGAAATAAGCGGTTCCACAGATACGCAGTATTTT. Translating gives CASSEISGSTDTQYF.